The 7 T cell receptor beta chains presented below share a single source sample, sequenced in a study of blood T cell repertoires in COVID-19. Clones were sequenced by immunoSEQ multiplex PCR, and TCRdb holds only the in-frame ones, with some missing. The sample carries about 220,000 clones, roughly 84% recorded once. The sequenced sample consisted of peripheral blood. Receptors originate from a woman aged 80 or over with acute or convalescent COVID-19.

This chain links TRBV6-5 with TRBJ1-5, with 7 bases aligning to TRBD1. Losses at the gene ends were 5 bases for V and 7 bases for J; bases not matched to a gene: 8. This CDR3 spans 14 amino acids. Germline CDR1 reads MNHEY; CDR2 reads SVGAGI. CDR3 nucleotide sequence: TGTGCCAGCAGTACCCCAGGGGGAGGACAGCCCCAGCATTTT. This encodes CASSTPGGGQPQHF.

The genes are TRBV4-2 and TRBJ1-3; possibly TRBD1 for D (6 bases). The CDR3 spans 16 residues. The V end was cut by 0 bases, the J end by 0 bases, with 9 bases between. The germline gives CDR1 LGHNA, CDR2 YNFKEQ. The CDR3 reads CASSQDRRGSGNTIYF. DNA of the CDR3: TGTGCCAGCAGCCAAGATCGCAGGGGCTCTGGAAACACCATATATTTT.

In its sample, this clone was seen a few times. This chain uses TRBV19 with TRBJ1-3; D is undetermined. CDR1 and CDR2 from the germline V gene are LNHDA and SQIVND (reference sequence). CDR3 length: 14 amino acids. The V and J ends lost 7 bases and 0 bases respectively, with 10 bases between them. The CDR3 protein is CASTSVSSGNTIYF. The CDR3 DNA follows: TGTGCCAGTACCTCAGTTTCCTCTGGAAACACCATATATTTT.

The chain carries TRBV18 and TRBJ1-5; D is uncertain. The CDR3 has 14 amino acids. Germline V gene sequence: CDR1 KGHSH, CDR2 LQKENI. With 1 base removed from V and 6 bases from J, the gap between germline ends came to 10 bases. CDR3 in DNA: TGTGCCAGCTCACCACTCGGGGAGGGTCAGCCCCAGCATTTT. The encoded protein is CASSPLGEGQPQHF.

The chain is built from TRBV5-6 and TRBJ1-5; a weak D match, TRBD1 (6 bases). The germline CDR1 and CDR2 sequences are SGHDT and YYEEEE. CDR3 size: 16 residues. Trimming stripped 4 bases from V and 3 bases from J, with 17 bases between. CDR3 amino acids: CASSLTGQSYNQPQHF. Written as DNA, the CDR3 is TGTGCCAGCAGCCTAACCGGACAGTCCTACAATCAGCCCCAGCATTTT. The whole variable domain, remainder taken from reference TRBV5-6 and TRBJ1-5, is DAGVTQSPTHLIKTRGQQVTLRCSPKSGHDTVSWYQQALGQGPQFIFQYYEEEERQRGNFPDRFSGHQFPNYSSELNVNALLLGDSALYLCASSLTGQSYNQPQHFGDGTRLSIL.

The chain recombines TRBV12-3 or TRBV12-4 with TRBJ2-2, with D tentatively TRBD2 (5 bases). The CDR3 loop spans 12 amino acids. Trimming removed 7 bases at V and 5 bases at J, with 8 bases between. The CDR3 region has the DNA TGTGCCAGCATCTGGAGGACCGGGGAGCTGTTTTTT. It yields the protein CASIWRTGELFF.

The chain carries TRBV2 and TRBJ1-4; the D gene is possibly TRBD1 (6 bases). Germline V lookup: CDR1 SNHLY, CDR2 FYNNEI. V shed 6 bases and J shed 7 bases, with 18 bases lying between them. CDR3 length equals 15 residues. CDR3 coding DNA: TGTGCCAGCAGGGAAATACAGGGAGTTGGTGAAAAACTGTTTTTT. Its protein product is CASREIQGVGEKLFF. The whole variable domain, remainder taken from reference TRBV2 and TRBJ1-4, is EPEVTQTPSHQVTQMGQEVILRCVPISNHLYFYWYRQILGQKVEFLVSFYNNEISEKSEIFDDQFSVERPDGSNFTLKIRSTKLEDSAMYFCASREIQGVGEKLFFGSGTQLSVL.